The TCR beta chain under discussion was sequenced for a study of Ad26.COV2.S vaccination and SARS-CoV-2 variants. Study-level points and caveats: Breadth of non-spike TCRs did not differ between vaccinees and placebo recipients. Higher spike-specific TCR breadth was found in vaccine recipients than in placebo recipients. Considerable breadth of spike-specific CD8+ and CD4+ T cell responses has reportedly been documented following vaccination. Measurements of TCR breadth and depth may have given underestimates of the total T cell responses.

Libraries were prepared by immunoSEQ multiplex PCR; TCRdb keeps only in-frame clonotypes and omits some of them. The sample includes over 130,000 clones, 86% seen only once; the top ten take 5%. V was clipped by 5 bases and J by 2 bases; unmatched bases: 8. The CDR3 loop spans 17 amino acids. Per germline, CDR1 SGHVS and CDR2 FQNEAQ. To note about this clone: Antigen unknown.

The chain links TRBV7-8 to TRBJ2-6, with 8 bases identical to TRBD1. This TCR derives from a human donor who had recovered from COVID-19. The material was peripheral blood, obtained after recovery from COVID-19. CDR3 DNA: TGTGCCAGCAGCCTCGGACAGGGTTTAGCTGGGGCCAACGTCCTGACTTTC. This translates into CASSLGQGLAGANVLTF.